This paragraph reports one T cell receptor beta chain. Its specificity is unknown. Of the isolated RNA, all was reverse transcribed, and so the sequenced material was expressed TCRB transcripts. Clones were read by immunoSEQ multiplex PCR, and TCRdb kept only the in-frame ones, dropping some. This sample has over 90,000 clones, with 28% found just once. The sample belongs to a study of beta chain features in type 1 diabetes. Across the whole study: Across every sample, almost 110,000,000 sorted cells were examined in total. Overall study results and limits: In every one of the four CD4+ subsets, TCRB CDR3s were moderately but significantly shorter in Type 1 diabetes patients. A potential PCR bias toward shorter templates would be equal in patient and control samples.

Each of the CD4+ naive, central memory, regulatory and stem cell-like memory populations was sorted via CD45RO/CCR7/CD25/CD127/CD95/CD27. CDR1 is WSHSY and CDR2 is SAAADI in the germline V gene. Trimming left V 3 bases short and J 7 bases short, with 8 bases between. CDR3 length: 12 residues. The source is a woman in her late teens or twenties with type 1 diabetes. J is TRBJ2-3 and V is TRBV10-2, with TRBD1 as a possible D gene (6 bases). The sequenced sample was central memory CD4+ T cells from blood. CDR3 DNA: TGCGCCAGCAGTGAACAGGGACATACGCAGTATTTT. This encodes CASSEQGHTQYF.